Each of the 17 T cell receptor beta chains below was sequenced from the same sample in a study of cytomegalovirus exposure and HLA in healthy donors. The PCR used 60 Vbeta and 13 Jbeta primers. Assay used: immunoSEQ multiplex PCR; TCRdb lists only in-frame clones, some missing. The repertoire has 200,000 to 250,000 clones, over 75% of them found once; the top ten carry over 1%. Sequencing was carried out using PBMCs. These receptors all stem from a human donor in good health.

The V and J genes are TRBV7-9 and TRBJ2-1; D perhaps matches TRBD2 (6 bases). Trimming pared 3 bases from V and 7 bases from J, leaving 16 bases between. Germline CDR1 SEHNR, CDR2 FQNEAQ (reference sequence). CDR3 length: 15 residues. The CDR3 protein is CASSFRSSGRNEQFF. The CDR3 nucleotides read TGTGCCAGCAGCTTCCGTAGTTCCGGGAGAAATGAGCAGTTCTTC.

The CDR3 bases are TGTGCCAGCGGGCAGGCTTCAGCTGGAAACACCATATATTTT. This encodes CASGQASAGNTIYF. This sequence joins TRBV5-4 and TRBJ1-3; D call uncertain. The germline gives CDR1 SGHNT, CDR2 YYREEE (reference sequence). There are 14 residues in the CDR3. Trimming left V 7 bases short and J 2 bases short, with 13 bases between. The variable domain in full, with the rest retrieved from reference TRBV5-4 and TRBJ1-3, is ETGVTQSPTHLIKTRGQQVTLRCSSQSGHNTVSWYQQALGQGPQFIFQYYREEENGRGNFPPRFSGLQFPNYSSELNVNALELDDSALYLCASGQASAGNTIYFGEGSWLTVV.

This CDR3 reads CASSIGKASYEQYF. CDR3 DNA: TGTGCCAGCAGCATCGGGAAAGCCTCCTACGAGCAGTACTTC. The chain uses TRBV6-6 and TRBJ2-7, with D tentatively TRBD2 (5 bases). V lost 6 bases to trimming and J lost 0 bases, with 12 bases between them. Germline V CDR1 and CDR2: MNHNY, SVGAGI (reference sequence). The CDR3 runs to 14 residues.

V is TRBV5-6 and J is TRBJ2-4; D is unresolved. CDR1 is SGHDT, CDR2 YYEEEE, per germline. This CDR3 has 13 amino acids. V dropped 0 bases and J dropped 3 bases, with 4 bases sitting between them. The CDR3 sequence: CASSLAGKNIQYF. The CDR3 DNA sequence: TGTGCCAGCAGCTTGGCAGGCAAAAACATTCAGTACTTC.

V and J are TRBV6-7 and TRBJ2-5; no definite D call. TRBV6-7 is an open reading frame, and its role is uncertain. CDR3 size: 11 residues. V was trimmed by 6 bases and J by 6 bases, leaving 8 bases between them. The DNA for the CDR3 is TGTGCCAGCAGCACTCCTCAGACCCAGTACTTC. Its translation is CASSTPQTQYF.

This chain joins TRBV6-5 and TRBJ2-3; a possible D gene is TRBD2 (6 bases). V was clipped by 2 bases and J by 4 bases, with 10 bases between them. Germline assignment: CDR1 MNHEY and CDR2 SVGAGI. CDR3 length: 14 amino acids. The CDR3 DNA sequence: TGTGCCAGCAGTTACGATTGGGGGGCAGATACGCAGTATTTT. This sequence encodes CASSYDWGADTQYF.

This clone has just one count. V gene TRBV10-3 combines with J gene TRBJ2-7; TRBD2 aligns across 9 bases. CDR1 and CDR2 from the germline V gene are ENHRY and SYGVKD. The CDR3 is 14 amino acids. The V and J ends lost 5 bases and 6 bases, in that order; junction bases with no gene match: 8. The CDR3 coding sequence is TGTGCCATCAGTTATAGCGGGAGTCAATCCGAGCAGTACTTC. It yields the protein CAISYSGSQSEQYF.

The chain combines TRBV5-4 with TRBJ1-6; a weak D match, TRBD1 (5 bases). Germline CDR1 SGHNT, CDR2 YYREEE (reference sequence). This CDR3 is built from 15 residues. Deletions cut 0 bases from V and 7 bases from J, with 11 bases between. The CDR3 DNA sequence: TGTGCCAGCAGCTTGGAAAGGGGACTGAATTCACCCCTCCACTTT. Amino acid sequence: CASSLERGLNSPLHF.

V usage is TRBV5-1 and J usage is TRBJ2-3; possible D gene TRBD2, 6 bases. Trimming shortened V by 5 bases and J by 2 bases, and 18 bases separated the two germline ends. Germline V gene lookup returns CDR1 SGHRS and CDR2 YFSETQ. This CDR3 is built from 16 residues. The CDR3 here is CASRSFGGRDTDTQYF. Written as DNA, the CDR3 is TGCGCCAGCAGGTCTTTTGGCGGGCGGGACACAGATACGCAGTATTTT.

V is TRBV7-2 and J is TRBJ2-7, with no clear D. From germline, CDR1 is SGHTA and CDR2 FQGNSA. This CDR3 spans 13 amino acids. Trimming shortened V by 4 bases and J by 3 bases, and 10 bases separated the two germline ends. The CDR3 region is CASSSARGYEQYF. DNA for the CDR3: TGTGCCAGCAGCTCAGCGAGAGGCTACGAGCAGTACTTC. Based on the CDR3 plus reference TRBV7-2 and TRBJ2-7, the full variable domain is GAGVSQSPSNKVTEKGKDVELRCDPISGHTALYWYRQSLGQGLEFLIYFQGNSAPDKSGLPSDRFSAERTGGSVSTLTIQRTQQEDSAVYLCASSSARGYEQYFGPGTRLTVT.

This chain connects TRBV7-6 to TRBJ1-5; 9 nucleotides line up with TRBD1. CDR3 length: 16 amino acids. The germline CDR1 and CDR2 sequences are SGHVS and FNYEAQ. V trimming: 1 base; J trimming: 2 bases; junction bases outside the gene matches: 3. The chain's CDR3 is CASSLGWTGGNQPQHF. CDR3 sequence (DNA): TGTGCCAGCAGCTTAGGTTGGACAGGGGGCAATCAGCCCCAGCATTTT.

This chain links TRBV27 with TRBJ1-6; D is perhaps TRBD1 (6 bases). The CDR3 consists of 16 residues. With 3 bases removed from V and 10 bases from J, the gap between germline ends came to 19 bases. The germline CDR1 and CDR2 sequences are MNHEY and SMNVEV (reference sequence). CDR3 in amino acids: CASSFLSAGVGSPLHF. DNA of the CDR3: TGTGCCAGCAGTTTTCTCAGCGCAGGGGTAGGGTCACCCCTCCACTTT.

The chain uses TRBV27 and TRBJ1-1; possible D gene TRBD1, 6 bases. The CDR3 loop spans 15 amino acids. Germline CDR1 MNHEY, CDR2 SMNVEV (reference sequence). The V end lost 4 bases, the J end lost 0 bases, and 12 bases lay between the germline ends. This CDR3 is CASSSLQGLNTEAFF. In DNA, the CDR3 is TGTGCCAGCAGTTCATTACAGGGCCTGAACACTGAAGCTTTCTTT.

CDR3 sequence (DNA): TGCGCCAGCAGCCAGGTCGGGACTAGCGGACGCACAGATACGCAGTATTTT. Amino acid sequence: CASSQVGTSGRTDTQYF. V usage is TRBV4-3 and J usage is TRBJ2-3; TRBD2 matches 11 bases. Per germline, CDR1 LGHNA and CDR2 YSLEER. The V segment lost 3 bases and the J segment 1 base; nucleotides outside the gene matches: 6. The CDR3 extends over 17 amino acids.

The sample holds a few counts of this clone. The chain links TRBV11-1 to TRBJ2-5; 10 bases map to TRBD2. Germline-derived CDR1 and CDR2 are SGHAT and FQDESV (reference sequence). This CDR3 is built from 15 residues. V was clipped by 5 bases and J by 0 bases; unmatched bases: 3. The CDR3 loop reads CASSQREGHQETQYF. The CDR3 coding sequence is TGTGCCAGCAGCCAGCGGGAGGGCCACCAAGAGACCCAGTACTTC.

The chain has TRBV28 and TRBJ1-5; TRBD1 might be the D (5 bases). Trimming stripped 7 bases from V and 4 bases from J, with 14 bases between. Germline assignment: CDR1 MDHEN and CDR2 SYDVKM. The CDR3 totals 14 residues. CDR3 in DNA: TGTGCCAGCACCTCGATGGGGGGTAATCAGCCCCAGCATTTT. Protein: CASTSMGGNQPQHF.

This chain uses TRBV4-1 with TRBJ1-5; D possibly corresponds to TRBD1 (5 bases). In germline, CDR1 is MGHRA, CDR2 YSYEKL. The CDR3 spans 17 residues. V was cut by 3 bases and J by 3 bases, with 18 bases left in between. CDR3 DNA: TGCGCCAGCAGCCATGGGGGGGGGAGAGGCTACAATCAGCCCCAGCATTTT. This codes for CASSHGGGRGYNQPQHF.